The 5 T cell receptor beta chains reported below all come from one sample, sequenced in a study of cytomegalovirus exposure and HLA in healthy donors. It was with 60 Vbeta and 13 Jbeta primers that the PCR ran. The protocol was immunoSEQ multiplex PCR, while the TCRdb copy is restricted to in-frame clones and leaves out a portion. The data hold around 170,000 clones, with roughly 85% observed a single time. The sequenced sample consisted of PBMCs. The receptors derive from a woman aged 40 to 50 in good health and CMV-seronegative.

The V and J genes are TRBV7-2 and TRBJ2-7, with 7 bases fitting TRBD2. The CDR3 runs to 13 residues. J lost 7 bases, V lost 3 bases, and 6 bases had no gene match. Germline V lookup: CDR1 SGHTA, CDR2 FQGNSA. The CDR3 loop is CASSLSGDGEQYF. The CDR3 bases are TGTGCCAGCAGCTTGAGCGGGGATGGAGAGCAGTACTTC.

The chain carries TRBV4-1 and TRBJ1-1, with D possibly matching TRBD1 (6 bases). With 9 bases removed from V and 4 bases from J, the gap between germline ends came to 9 bases. Per the germline V gene, CDR1 is MGHRA and CDR2 is YSYEKL. There are 11 residues in the CDR3. The CDR3 loop reads CASRGGTEAFF. For the CDR3, the DNA is TGCGCCAGTAGGGGGGGCACTGAAGCTTTCTTT.

The CDR3 here is CASSGTSGGSETQYF. Written as DNA, the CDR3 is TGTGCCAGCAGTGGGACTAGCGGGGGGTCAGAGACCCAGTACTTC. The rearrangement joins TRBV6-6 to TRBJ2-5; 15 positions agree with TRBD2. The CDR3 sequence is 15 residues long. V lost 5 bases and J lost 4; bases outside the gene matches: 2. Germline CDR1 reads MNHNY; CDR2 reads SVGAGI (reference sequence).

The chain recombines TRBV29-1 with TRBJ1-2; possibly TRBD1 for D (5 bases). The CDR3 contains 17 residues. CDR1 is SQVTM, CDR2 ANQGSEA, per germline. V gave up 0 bases and J gave up 4 bases, with 21 bases separating them. The CDR3 protein is CSVEDTRGGTRGYGYTF. Here the CDR3 DNA reads TGCAGCGTTGAAGACACTCGAGGAGGGACCCGGGGCTATGGCTACACCTTC.

The chain uses TRBV9 and TRBJ2-5; tentatively, D is TRBD2 (5 bases). The ends were cut back, 4 bases at V and 2 bases at J, with 12 bases in the middle. The CDR3 covers 14 residues. Germline V CDR1 and CDR2: SGDLS, YYNGEE. The CDR3 here is CASSPGLGQETQYF. For the CDR3, the DNA is TGTGCCAGCAGCCCAGGACTGGGACAAGAGACCCAGTACTTC.